The next 6 T cell receptor beta chains were all read from a single sample in a study of T cells after yellow fever vaccination. TCRdb passed the 5' RACE reads through MiXCR, listing each CDR3 protein once. The profile shows 150,000 to 200,000 distinct CDR3 sequences, under 7.5% of them singletons. The sample here was CD4+ T cells sorted from PBMCs, taken 4 to 5 days after the first yellow fever vaccination. Source of these receptors: a man between 18 and 29 years old who received the YFV17D yellow fever vaccine.

With regard to this clonotype: Since a much larger clone is just one base distant, this may be a read error. The chain couples TRBV20-1 to TRBJ2-7; 8 nucleotides agree with TRBD2. V dropped 4 bases and J dropped 4; count of bases not matched to a gene: 6. Germline V gene sequence: CDR1 DFQATT, CDR2 SNEGSKA (reference sequence). The CDR3 sequence is 13 residues long. The CDR3 nucleotides read TGCAGTGCTACAACCGGGAGGGAATACGAGCAGTACTTC. Encoded protein: CSATTGREYEQYF.

This clonotype was counted at least ten times. Relative to the germline gene, one junction end is altered; a read error may explain this. V usage is TRBV5-1 and J usage is TRBJ2-1; TRBD2 matches 7 bases. The CDR3 covers 14 residues. The germline CDR1 and CDR2 sequences are SGHRS and YFSETQ. This chain's CDR3 is CASSLMGEGTQEVF. CDR3 sequence (DNA): TGCGCCAGCAGCTTGATGGGGGAGGGGACCCAGGAGGTCTTC.

This clonotype was seen ten or more times. This chain uses TRBV6-2 or TRBV6-3 with TRBJ1-5; D remains ambiguous. Trimming removed 8 bases from V and 0 bases from J, with 11 bases in between. CDR1 MNHEY and CDR2 SVGEGT come from the germline V gene. The CDR3 loop spans 14 amino acids. CDR3 DNA: TGTGCCAGCCAGACTGGAAATAGCAATCAGCCCCAGCATTTT. It yields the protein CASQTGNSNQPQHF.

This clonotype was observed at least ten times. The chain is built from TRBV5-1 and TRBJ2-1; D may be TRBD1 (6 bases). The CDR3 has 15 residues. V gave up 2 bases and J gave up 4 bases, with 13 bases separating them. Germline CDR1 reads SGHRS; CDR2 reads YFSETQ. CDR3 DNA: TGCGCCAGCAGCTTAGGGGGTTACTCTTACAATGAGCAGTTCTTC. Amino acids: CASSLGGYSYNEQFF.

The rearrangement uses TRBV12-3 or TRBV12-4 and TRBJ2-2, with no clear D. The CDR3 totals 17 residues. V lost 3 bases and J 0 bases, leaving 14 bases between the germline ends. Written as DNA, the CDR3 is TGTGCCAGCAGTTTGAGAGTTCTCCTCGCGAACACCGGGGAGCTGTTTTTT. Encoded protein: CASSLRVLLANTGELFF.

This rearrangement joins TRBV7-9 to TRBJ2-3; D uncertain. Germline-derived CDR1 and CDR2 are SEHNR and FQNEAQ (reference sequence). The V end was cut by 4 bases, the J end by 4 bases, with 6 bases between. CDR3 length: 12 amino acids. CDR3: CASSSTADTQYF. The CDR3 DNA is TGTGCCAGCAGCTCCACAGCAGATACGCAGTATTTT.